This T cell receptor (beta chain) was profiled in a study of response to subunit inactivated influenza vaccine. Trimming stripped 2 bases from V and 1 base from J, with 14 bases between. The CDR3 runs to 16 residues. CDR1 is MNHEY, CDR2 SVGEGT, per germline. One entry per CDR3 protein, called by TCRdb with MiXCR from the RT-PCR reads. The sample lists under 950,000 distinct CDR3 sequences; around 21% were seen once. Sequencing was performed on PBMCs from blood, taken around 5 days after vaccination. The chain links TRBV6-2 or TRBV6-3 to TRBJ2-5, with TRBD1 as a possible D gene (6 bases). The sequence was collected from a man aged 45-65 years who received an inactivated influenza vaccine. This CDR3 reads CASSYPTGYPQETQYF. The CDR3 region has the DNA TGTGCCAGCAGTTACCCAACAGGGTACCCCCAAGAGACCCAGTACTTC.